The 14 T cell receptor beta chains below all came from one sample that was sequenced in a study of response to subunit inactivated influenza vaccine. TCRdb recomputed calls from the RT-PCR reads with MiXCR, one row per CDR3 protein. The repertoire holds more than 450,000 distinct CDR3 sequences, with approximately 10% as singletons. Material: PBMCs from blood, obtained on the day of vaccination. The receptor source for this set is a man aged 50 to 59 who received an inactivated influenza vaccine.

This clonotype came up a few times. The J gene is TRBJ2-7, the V gene TRBV5-1, with TRBD1 matching 9 bases. The CDR3 spans 17 residues. V dropped 4 bases and J dropped 5; count of bases not matched to a gene: 16. Germline V lookup: CDR1 SGHRS, CDR2 YFSETQ. This CDR3 is CASSLFIRQGVRNEQYF. CDR3 DNA sequence: TGCGCCAGCAGCCTATTTATTCGACAGGGGGTTCGTAACGAGCAGTACTTC.

This chain connects TRBV6-1 to TRBJ1-2, with a possible D match to TRBD1 (5 bases). V was trimmed by 4 bases and J by 0 bases, leaving 9 bases between them. Germline loops: CDR1 MNHNS, CDR2 SASEGT. This CDR3 is built from 14 residues. This CDR3 is CASSAGAANYGYTF. The CDR3, as DNA: TGTGCCAGCAGTGCTGGGGCAGCTAACTATGGCTACACCTTC.

This clonotype came up a few times. V usage is TRBV20-1 and J usage is TRBJ1-3, with 9 nucleotides matching TRBD1. Germline loops: CDR1 DFQATT, CDR2 SNEGSKA (reference sequence). The CDR3 is 14 amino acids. After removal of 6 bases from V and 4 bases from J, the junction contained 7 bases not matched to a gene. Here the CDR3 DNA reads TGCAGTGCCCAGGGACAGGGCCTAGGAAACACCATATATTTT. Its translation is CSAQGQGLGNTIYF.

The chain's CDR3 is CASRKTSGWDTQYF. The CDR3 DNA is TGCGCCAGCAGGAAGACATCGGGCTGGGATACGCAGTATTTT. This chain uses TRBV10-2 with TRBJ2-3; D gene ambiguous. The germline V gene encodes CDR1 WSHSY and CDR2 SAAADI. The CDR3 is made up of 14 amino acids. The V and J ends lost 6 bases and 6 bases respectively, with 16 bases between them.

The chain uses TRBV20-1 and TRBJ2-4; 7 bases map to TRBD2. V was clipped by 2 bases and J by 6 bases; unmatched bases: 10. Germline V lookup: CDR1 DFQATT, CDR2 SNEGSKA (reference sequence). This CDR3 contains 15 residues. CDR3 in DNA: TGCAGTGCTAGATGGGGCGGGAGCCGGGCAAACATTCAGTACTTC. Translation gives CSARWGGSRANIQYF.

V usage is TRBV18 and J usage is TRBJ1-1, with 9 bases lining up with TRBD1. J was trimmed by 1 base and V by 0 bases; bases with no gene match: 3. The CDR3 spans 16 residues. CDR1 KGHSH and CDR2 LQKENI come from the germline V gene. CDR3 sequence reads: CASSPPGTGRNTEAFF. CDR3 DNA: TGTGCCAGCTCACCACCTGGGACAGGGAGGAACACTGAAGCTTTCTTT. The full variable domain, rest sourced from reference TRBV18 and TRBJ1-1, is NAGVMQNPRHLVRRRGQEARLRCSPMKGHSHVYWYRQLPEEGLKFMVYLQKENIIDESGMPKERFSAEFPKEGPSILRIQQVVRGDSAAYFCASSPPGTGRNTEAFFGQGTRLTVV.

The V call is TRBV5-5, the J call TRBJ2-3; 10 bases map to TRBD2. Trimming at V came to 4 bases and at J to 3 bases, leaving 5 bases not matched to a gene. The CDR3 loop spans 15 amino acids. Germline V gene data show CDR1 as SGHKS and CDR2 as YYEKEE (reference sequence). The CDR3 here is CASSALAGTTDTQYF. The CDR3 DNA follows: TGTGCCAGCAGCGCACTAGCGGGGACGACAGATACGCAGTATTTT.

This clonotype appeared many times. This chain joins TRBV28 and TRBJ1-2, with a tentative D call TRBD1 (6 bases). The V gene lost 2 bases and the J gene lost 2 bases, with 18 bases spanning the gap. The CDR3 is 17 residues long. Germline values: CDR1 MDHEN, CDR2 SYDVKM. CDR3 loop: CASSLMDGTTSNYGYTF. DNA of the CDR3: TGTGCCAGCAGTTTAATGGATGGGACAACCTCGAACTATGGCTACACCTTC.

The V gene is TRBV12-3 or TRBV12-4, the J gene TRBJ1-5; possibly TRBD1 for D (5 bases). V lost 3 bases, J lost 0 bases, and 9 bases lay in between. This CDR3 comprises 15 residues. CDR3 in amino acids: CASSFGGGSNQPQHF. The CDR3, as DNA: TGTGCCAGCAGTTTTGGGGGGGGTAGCAATCAGCCCCAGCATTTT.

This chain's CDR3 is CASSLSGGSTEAFF. The CDR3, as DNA: TGTGCCAGCAGCTTATCCGGGGGTAGCACTGAAGCTTTCTTT. V gene TRBV11-2 combines with J gene TRBJ1-1, with D perhaps matching TRBD1 (5 bases). The ends were cut back, 2 bases at V and 4 bases at J, with 11 bases in the middle. The CDR3 is made up of 14 amino acids. Germline V gene sequence: CDR1 SGHAT, CDR2 FQNNGV.

This clonotype was detected a few times. This chain uses TRBV20-1 with TRBJ2-5, with 7 positions matching TRBD1. Germline-derived CDR1 and CDR2 are DFQATT and SNEGSKA (reference sequence). The CDR3 is 14 amino acids. After removal of 1 base from V and 4 bases from J, the junction contained 6 bases not matched to a gene. CDR3 DNA sequence: TGCAGTGCTAGAGCGACAGGGTCAGGAGAGACCCAGTACTTC. Its protein product is CSARATGSGETQYF.

This clonotype was seen at least ten times. The chain employs TRBV20-1 and TRBJ2-5; no clear D. CDR1 is DFQATT and CDR2 is SNEGSKA in the germline V gene (reference sequence). This CDR3 has 13 amino acids. V lost 4 bases and J lost 4, with 13 bases in between. This chain's CDR3 is CSAMAAALETQYF. In nucleotides, the CDR3 is TGCAGTGCTATGGCCGCCGCGTTAGAGACCCAGTACTTC.

This clonotype was recorded many times. V and J are TRBV20-1 and TRBJ1-1; 8 nucleotides align to TRBD1. The junction had 3 bases not matched to a gene; V was cut back by 0 bases and J by 3 bases. Germline V gene data show CDR1 as DFQATT and CDR2 as SNEGSKA (reference sequence). CDR3 length: 14 amino acids. DNA of the CDR3: TGCAGTGCTAGAGACGCACAGGGGGACACTGAAGCTTTCTTT. It translates to CSARDAQGDTEAFF.

This clonotype was seen only a few times. CDR3 DNA: TGCAGTGCTACCCCCAGGGACACCGTAAGATACGAGCAGTACTTC. Its protein is CSATPRDTVRYEQYF. The rearrangement uses TRBV20-1 and TRBJ2-7, with D possibly matching TRBD1 (6 bases). Trimming removed 4 bases at V and 4 bases at J, with 20 bases between. The length of the CDR3 is 15 residues. From germline, CDR1 is DFQATT and CDR2 SNEGSKA (reference sequence).